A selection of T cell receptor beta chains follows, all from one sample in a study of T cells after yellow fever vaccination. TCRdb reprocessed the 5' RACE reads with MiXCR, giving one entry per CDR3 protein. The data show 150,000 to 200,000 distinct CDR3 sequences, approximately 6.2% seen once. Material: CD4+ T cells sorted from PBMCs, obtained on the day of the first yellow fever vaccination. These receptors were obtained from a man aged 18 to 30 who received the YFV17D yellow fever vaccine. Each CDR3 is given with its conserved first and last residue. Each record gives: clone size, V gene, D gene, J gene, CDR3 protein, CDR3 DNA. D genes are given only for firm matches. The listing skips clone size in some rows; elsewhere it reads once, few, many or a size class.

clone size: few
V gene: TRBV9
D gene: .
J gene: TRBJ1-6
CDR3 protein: CASSVEQGFGTLHF
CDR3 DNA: TGTGCCAGCAGCGTAGAACAAGGTTTTGGCACCCTCCACTTT

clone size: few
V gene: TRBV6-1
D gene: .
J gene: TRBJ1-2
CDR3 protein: CASRIRASYGYTF
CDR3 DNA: TGTGCCAGCAGGATCAGGGCGAGCTATGGCTACACCTTC

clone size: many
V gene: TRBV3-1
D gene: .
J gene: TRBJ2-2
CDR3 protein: CASSSLGANTGELFF
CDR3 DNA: TGTGCCAGCAGCTCACTCGGGGCCAACACCGGGGAGCTGTTTTTT

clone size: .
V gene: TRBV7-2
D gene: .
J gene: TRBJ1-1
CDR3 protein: CASSLYGALNTEAFF
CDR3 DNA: TGTGCCAGCAGCCTCTATGGGGCCTTGAACACTGAAGCTTTCTTT

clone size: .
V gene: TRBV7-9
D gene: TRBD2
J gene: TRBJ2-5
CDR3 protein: CASSLPVVGGETQYF
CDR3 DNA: TGTGCCAGCAGCCTCCCTGTAGTGGGGGGGGAGACCCAGTACTTC

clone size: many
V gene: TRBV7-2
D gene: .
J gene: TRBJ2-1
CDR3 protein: CASSLQGGNEQFF
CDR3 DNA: TGTGCCAGCAGCTTACAAGGCGGCAATGAGCAGTTCTTC

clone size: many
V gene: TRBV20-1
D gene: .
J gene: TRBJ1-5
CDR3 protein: CSARLKANQPQHF
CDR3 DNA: TGCAGTGCCCGGTTAAAGGCCAATCAGCCCCAGCATTTT

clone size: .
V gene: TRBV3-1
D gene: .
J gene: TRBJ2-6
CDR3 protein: CASSHRPRSSGANVLTF
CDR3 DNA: TGTGCCAGCAGCCACAGGCCGAGAAGCTCTGGGGCCAACGTCCTGACTTTC

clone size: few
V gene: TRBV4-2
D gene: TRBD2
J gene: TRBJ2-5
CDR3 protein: CASSRDKRLAGDETQYF
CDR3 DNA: TGTGCCAGCAGCCGGGATAAACGGCTAGCGGGGGATGAGACCCAGTACTTC

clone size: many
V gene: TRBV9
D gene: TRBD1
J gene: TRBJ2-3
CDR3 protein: CASSVDRGWDTQYF
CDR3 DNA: TGTGCCAGCAGCGTAGACAGGGGATGGGATACGCAGTATTTT

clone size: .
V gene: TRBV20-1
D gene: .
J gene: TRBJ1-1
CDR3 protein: CSARAEVDTEAFF
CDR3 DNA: TGCAGTGCTAGAGCGGAGGTTGACACTGAAGCTTTCTTT

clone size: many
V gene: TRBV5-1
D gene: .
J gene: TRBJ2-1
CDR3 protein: CASSLGLAHDEQFF
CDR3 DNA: TGCGCCAGCAGCTTGGGCCTAGCTCACGATGAGCAGTTCTTC

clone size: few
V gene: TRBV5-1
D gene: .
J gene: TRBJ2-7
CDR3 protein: CASSPPGQPTAYEQYF
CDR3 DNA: TGCGCCAGCAGCCCCCCGGGACAACCAACGGCGTACGAGCAGTACTTC

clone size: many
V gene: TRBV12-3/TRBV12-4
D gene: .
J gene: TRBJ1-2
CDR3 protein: CASSLTVGYGYTF
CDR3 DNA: TGTGCCAGCAGTTTGACGGTGGGGTATGGCTACACCTTC

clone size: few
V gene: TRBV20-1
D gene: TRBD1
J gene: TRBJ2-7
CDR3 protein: CSASRGSWQYF
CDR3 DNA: TGCAGTGCTAGCAGGGGGAGCTGGCAGTACTTC

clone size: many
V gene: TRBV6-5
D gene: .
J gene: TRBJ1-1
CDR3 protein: CASSYSGWGSTEAFF
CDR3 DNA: TGTGCCAGCAGTTACTCAGGATGGGGGTCCACTGAAGCTTTCTTT

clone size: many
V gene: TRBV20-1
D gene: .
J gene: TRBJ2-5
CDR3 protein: CSAQGGGPQETQYF
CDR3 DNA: TGCAGTGCTCAAGGGGGAGGGCCGCAAGAGACCCAGTACTTC

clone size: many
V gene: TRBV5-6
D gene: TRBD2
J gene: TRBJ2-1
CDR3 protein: CASSLNRDYQFF
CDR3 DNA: TGTGCCAGCAGCCTCAACCGGGACTACCAGTTCTTC

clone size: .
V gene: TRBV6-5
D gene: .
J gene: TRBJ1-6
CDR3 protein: CASSYSRTTRGSPLHF
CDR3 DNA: TGTGCCAGCAGTTACTCACGGACAACCAGGGGTTCACCCCTCCACTTT

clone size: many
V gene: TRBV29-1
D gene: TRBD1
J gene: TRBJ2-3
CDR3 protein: CSVGLQGARGTDTQYF
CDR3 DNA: TGCAGCGTTGGGCTCCAGGGGGCGCGAGGGACAGATACGCAGTATTTT